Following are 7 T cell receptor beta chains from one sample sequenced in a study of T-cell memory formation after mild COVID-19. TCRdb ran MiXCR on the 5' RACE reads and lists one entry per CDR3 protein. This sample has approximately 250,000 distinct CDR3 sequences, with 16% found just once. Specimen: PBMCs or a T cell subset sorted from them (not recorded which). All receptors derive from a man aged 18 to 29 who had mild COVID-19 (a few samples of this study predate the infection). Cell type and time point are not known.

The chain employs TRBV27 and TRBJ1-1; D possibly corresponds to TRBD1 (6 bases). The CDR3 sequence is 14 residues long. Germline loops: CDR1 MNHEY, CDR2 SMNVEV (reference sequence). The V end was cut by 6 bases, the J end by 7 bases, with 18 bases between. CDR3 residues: CASRPQGGIHEAFF. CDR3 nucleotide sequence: TGTGCCAGCAGACCTCAAGGGGGGATTCATGAAGCTTTCTTT.

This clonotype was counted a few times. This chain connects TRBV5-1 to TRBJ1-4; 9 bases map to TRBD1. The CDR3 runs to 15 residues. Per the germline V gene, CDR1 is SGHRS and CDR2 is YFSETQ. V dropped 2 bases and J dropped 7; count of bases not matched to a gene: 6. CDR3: CASSFTGGIGEKLFF. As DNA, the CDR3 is TGCGCCAGCAGCTTCACAGGGGGCATTGGTGAAAAACTGTTTTTT. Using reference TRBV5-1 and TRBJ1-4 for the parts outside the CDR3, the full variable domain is KAGVTQTPRYLIKTRGQQVTLSCSPISGHRSVSWYQQTPGQGLQFLFEYFSETQRNKGNFPGRFSGRQFSNSRSEMNVSTLELGDSALYLCASSFTGGIGEKLFFGSGTQLSVL.

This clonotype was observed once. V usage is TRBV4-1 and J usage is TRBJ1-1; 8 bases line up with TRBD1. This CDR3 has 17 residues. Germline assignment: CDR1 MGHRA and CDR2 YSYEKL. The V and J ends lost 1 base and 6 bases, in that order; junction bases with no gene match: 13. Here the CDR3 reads CASSQARTGGGRPEAFF. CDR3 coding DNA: TGCGCCAGCAGCCAAGCCCGAACAGGGGGAGGCCGGCCTGAAGCTTTCTTT.

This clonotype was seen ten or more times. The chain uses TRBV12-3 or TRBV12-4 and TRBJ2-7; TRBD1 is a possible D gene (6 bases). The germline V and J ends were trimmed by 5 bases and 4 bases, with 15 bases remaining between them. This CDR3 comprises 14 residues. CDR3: CASSPGQGGYEQYF. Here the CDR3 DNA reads TGTGCCAGCAGTCCGGGACAAGGCGGTTACGAGCAGTACTTC.

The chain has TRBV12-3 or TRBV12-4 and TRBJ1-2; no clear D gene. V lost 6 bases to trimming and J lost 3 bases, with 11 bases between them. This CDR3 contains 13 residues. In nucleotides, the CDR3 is TGTGCCAGCAGCCCGAGCGGGTACTATGGCTACACCTTC. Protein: CASSPSGYYGYTF.

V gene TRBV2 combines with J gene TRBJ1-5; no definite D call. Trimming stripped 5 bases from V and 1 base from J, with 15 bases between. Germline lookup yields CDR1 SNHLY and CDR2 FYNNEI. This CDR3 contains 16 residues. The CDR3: CASSSRASESNQPQHF. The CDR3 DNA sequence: TGTGCCAGCAGTTCAAGAGCCTCGGAGAGCAATCAGCCCCAGCATTTT.

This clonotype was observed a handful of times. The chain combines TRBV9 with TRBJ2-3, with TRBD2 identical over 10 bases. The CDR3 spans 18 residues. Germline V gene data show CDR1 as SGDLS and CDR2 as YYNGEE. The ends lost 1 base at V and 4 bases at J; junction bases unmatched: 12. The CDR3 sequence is CASSVSLAGAPPADTQYF. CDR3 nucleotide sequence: TGTGCCAGCAGCGTAAGCCTAGCGGGGGCCCCGCCCGCAGATACGCAGTATTTT.